This T cell receptor (gamma chain) was captured by sequencing in a study of gamma delta lymphoproliferative disorders and STAT genes (dated by TCRdb to 2017 to 2018). For the study in its entirety: The LymphoTrack Dx TCRG Assay was used to build gamma-chain libraries from a minimum of 50 ng of genomic DNA. Delta-chain libraries followed the EuroClonality-NGS working group standard operating procedure, because no corresponding Invivoscribe delta assay was available. The study profiled TCR gamma and delta CDR3 repertoires by deep sequencing in Tgammadelta lymphoproliferative disease patients and healthy controls, within a larger immunophenotypic and STAT-mutation study. To confirm the results, all delta-chain samples and a couple of gamma-chain samples were sequenced a second time. Broad study findings and their caveats: In whole-repertoire clustering, patient gamma repertoires grouped separately from healthy controls, whereas delta repertoires showed no separation between groups. Control T cells likely spanned varied maturation stages, while leukemic cells were skewed toward terminal effectors, potentially limiting patient-control comparisons. Almost every major gamma and delta clonotype found in patients was public, meaning shared with at least one healthy donor, with just a couple of gamma clonotypes being private to disease. It was noted by the authors that NGS specificity may be reduced at low frequencies, so confirmation of the public or private nature of leukemic clones is needed.

This clone is judged large (0.1 to 1%). No cognate antigen has been identified for it. Base qualities are missing; no much larger clone stands one base away. This CDR3 is also generated by other DNA sequences in the sample. For TCR sequencing, genomic DNA was taken from peripheral blood mononuclear cells isolated from both patients and controls. As controls, about 23 healthy adult blood donors (median age about 60 years; around twelve males and 11 females) were included and were matched to patients for age and sex. The CDR3 holds 15 amino acids from the cysteine to the phenylalanine. The kept DNA is CDR3 alone, 45 bases in frame from the first base. The junction shows trimming of 8 bases on V and 0 bases on J, and the gene matches do not reach 7 bases of it. In both library preparation methods, multiplex PCR was run with primers aimed at the conserved V and J regions of the TCR genes. After purification and pooling, the amplicons were sequenced on an Illumina MiSeq platform. From the authors' description of their analysis: V(D)J alignment, clonotype assembly and translation were performed with MiXCR, whereas functionality assessment and CDR3 repertoire analyses were performed with VDJtools. CDR3 was defined per IMGT, and analyses were restricted to productive sequences using functional genes, excluding ORF genes and pseudogenes. Identical amino acid CDR3s of major clonotypes (frequency >=5%) were searched for across all patients and controls using a custom Python script. A one-sided non-parametric Wilcoxon test was used to compare clonotype frequencies in patients versus controls. Identical DNA sequences were merged into single rows after TCRdb reprocessed the public reads with CATT. The V and J calls follow TCRdb's processing rather than the paper's. This sample has just under 2,500 gamma-chain clones in its table, and around a tenth of those were observed once. The ten biggest clones cover roughly 9% of the sample.

Here the chain combines TRGV10 and TRGJP1. TCRdb is silent on the J gene; assignment here came from matching the DNA to germline. TRGV10 is assigned to the ORF class and has an uncertain function. The specimen was blood. This receptor was identified in a human donor in good health. DNA sequence: TGTGCTGCGTGGGATTTATATACCACTGGTTGGTTCAAGATATTT. Its protein is CAAWDLYTTGWFKIF.